Shown below are 2 T cell receptor beta chains from a single sample sequenced in a study of graft-versus-host responses after intestinal transplantation. The assay was immunoSEQ multiplex PCR, and TCRdb's table has in-frame clones only and misses some. The sample gives around 100,000 clones, 85% to 95% of which show up once; roughly 1% is in the top ten. These TCRs are of unknown antigen specificity. This material consisted of unstimulated CD8+ T cells sorted from spleen or lymph node cells, taken before transplant. The receptors were gathered from a human donor who was the organ donor for an intestinal transplant.

About this clone itself: It is unclear where the CDR3 begins or ends on the DNA, so no DNA is shown, and the CDR3 is as TCRdb lists it. The V gene is TRBV19, the J gene TRBJ1-5. The CDR3 is 18 amino acids in total, end residues counted. Germline V gene data show CDR1 as LNHDA and CDR2 as SQIVND (reference sequence). This chain's CDR3 is CASTSEGGKYYSNQPQHF.

CDR3 in amino acids: CARRFYSTSATDTQYF. DNA of the CDR3: TGCGCCAGGAGATTCTACTCGACTAGCGCCACAGATACGCAGTATTTT. J is TRBJ2-3 and V is TRBV10-1, with 8 nucleotides matching TRBD2. Germline trimming cut 9 bases from V and 2 bases from J; bases unmatched to any gene: 13. CDR3 length: 16 amino acids. The germline gives CDR1 WNHNN, CDR2 SYGVQD (reference sequence).